This is a list of T cell receptor beta chains from one sample in a study of T cell responses to AZD1222 COVID-19 vaccine. Sequenced by immunoSEQ multiplex PCR; TCRdb stores in-frame clones only, minus some. The table has around 120,000 clones, approximately 91% seen once. The sample in question was peripheral blood, obtained on day 0 of AZD1222 vaccination. These receptors originate from an adult in good health. The CDR3 runs from the conserved cysteine through the conserved F or W. D genes are given only for firm matches. A clone size is listed for some rows: how often the clone was seen (once, few, many), or a class if it is expanded.

NA | TRBJ1-3 | NA | TRBV10-3 | TGTGCCATCGGGGGGGTTGCGGAAATATATTTT | CAIGGVAEIYF
TRBD1 | TRBJ2-7 | NA | TRBV3-1/TRBV3-2 | TGTGCCAGCAGCGCCCGACAGGGCTCCTACGAGCAGTACTTC | CASSARQGSYEQYF
NA | TRBJ2-5 | NA | TRBV5-1 | TGCGCCAGCAGCTTGGCCGTGAACAGCCAAGAGACCCAGTACTTC | CASSLAVNSQETQYF
NA | TRBJ1-1 | NA | TRBV5-4 | TGTGCCAGCAGCTTGCCAGAGAACACTGAAGCTTTCTTT | CASSLPENTEAFF
TRBD1 | TRBJ2-5 | NA | TRBV7-2 | TGTGCCAGCAGCCCTAGTGGACAGGGCGTGGAGACCCAGTACTTC | CASSPSGQGVETQYF
NA | TRBJ2-1 | NA | TRBV7-2 | TGTGCCAGCAGCTTAGCCCCTCACAATGAGCAGTTCTTC | CASSLAPHNEQFF
NA | TRBJ2-7 | NA | TRBV14 | TGTGCCAGCAGCCCGTTCGGGGGGCAAGGCTCCTACGAGCAGTACTTC | CASSPFGGQGSYEQYF
TRBD1 | TRBJ2-7 | NA | TRBV4-3 | TGCGCCAGCAGCCAAGATCGATCAGGGGGATCCTACGAGCAGTACTTC | CASSQDRSGGSYEQYF
TRBD1 | TRBJ2-2 | few | TRBV5-1 | TGCGCCAGCAGCTCCCAGGGGGTTCGCACCGGGGAGCTGTTTTTT | CASSSQGVRTGELFF
NA | TRBJ1-2 | NA | TRBV19 | TGTGCCAGTGTTGGGGCCGCTGGGTATGGCTACACCTTC | CASVGAAGYGYTF
NA | TRBJ2-4 | NA | TRBV2 | TGTGCCAGCAGGCAACAGGGTAGCGCCATTCAGTACTTC | CASRQQGSAIQYF